This T cell receptor (beta chain) was retrieved from a study of blood T cell repertoires in COVID-19. Study summary: Acute-phase and convalescent COVID-19 samples originated in the United States, Italy and Spain. PBMCs, B-cell-depleted T cells, or T cells provided the cDNA or gDNA that made up the material.

The germline V gene has CDR1 MNHNS and CDR2 SASEGT. Trimming cost V 3 bases and J 9 bases; bases outside gene matches: 6. The CDR3 is 15 amino acids. Authors' data handling: The authors estimated nucleated cell counts from reference gene primer amplification. Profiled with immunoSEQ multiplex PCR; TCRdb holds only in-frame clones, not every one. The V and J calls and clone size are taken from that table; D and trimming were inferred from the DNA. The table lists 200,000 to 300,000 clones, about 83% of them singletons, with 1.5% to 1.9% in the top ten. This TCR was recovered from a woman aged 40 to 50 who had recovered from COVID-19. The material sequenced was peripheral blood. The V gene is TRBV6-1, the J gene TRBJ1-6, with 9 bases that match TRBD1. CDR3 loop: CASSETGGIISPLHF. The DNA for the CDR3 is TGTGCCAGCAGTGAGACAGGGGGGATTATTTCACCCCTCCACTTT.